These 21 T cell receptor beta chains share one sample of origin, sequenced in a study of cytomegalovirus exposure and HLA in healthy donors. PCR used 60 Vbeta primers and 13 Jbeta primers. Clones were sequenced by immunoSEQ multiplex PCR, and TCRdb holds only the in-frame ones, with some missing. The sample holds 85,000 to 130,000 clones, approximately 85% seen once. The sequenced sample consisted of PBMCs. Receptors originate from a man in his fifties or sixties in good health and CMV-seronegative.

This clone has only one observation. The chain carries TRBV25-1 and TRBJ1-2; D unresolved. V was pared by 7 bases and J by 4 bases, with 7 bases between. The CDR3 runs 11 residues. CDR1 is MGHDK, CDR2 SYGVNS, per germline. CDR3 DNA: TGTGCCAGCAACAGCGGCTATGGCTACACCTTC. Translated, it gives CASNSGYGYTF.

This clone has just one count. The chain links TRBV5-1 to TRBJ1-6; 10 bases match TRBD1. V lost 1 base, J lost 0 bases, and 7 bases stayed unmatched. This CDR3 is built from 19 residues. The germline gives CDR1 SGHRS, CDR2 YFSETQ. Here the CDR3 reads CASSLSLGQGSSYNSPLHF. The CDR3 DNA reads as TGCGCCAGCAGCTTGAGTTTGGGACAGGGGAGCTCCTATAATTCACCCCTCCACTTT.

CDR3 coding DNA: TGTGCCAGCAGTTATGGCAGGTACAATCAGCCCCAGCATTTT. Translation: CASSYGRYNQPQHF. The rearrangement uses TRBV27 and TRBJ1-5; D is ambiguous. The CDR3 length is 14 residues. The V gene lost 4 bases and the J gene lost 3 bases, with 10 bases spanning the gap. CDR1 and CDR2 from the germline V gene are MNHEY and SMNVEV (reference sequence).

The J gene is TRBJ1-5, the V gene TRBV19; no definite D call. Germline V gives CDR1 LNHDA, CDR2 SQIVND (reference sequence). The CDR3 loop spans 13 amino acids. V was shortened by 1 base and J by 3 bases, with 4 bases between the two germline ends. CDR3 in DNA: TGTGCCAGTAGTATAGGGCCCAATCAGCCCCAGCATTTT. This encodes CASSIGPNQPQHF. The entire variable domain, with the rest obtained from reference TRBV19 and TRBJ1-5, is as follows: DGGITQSPKYLFRKEGQNVTLSCEQNLNHDAMYWYRQDPGQGLRLIYYSQIVNDFQKGDIAEGYSVSREKKESFPLTVTSAQKNPTAFYLCASSIGPNQPQHFGDGTRLSIL.

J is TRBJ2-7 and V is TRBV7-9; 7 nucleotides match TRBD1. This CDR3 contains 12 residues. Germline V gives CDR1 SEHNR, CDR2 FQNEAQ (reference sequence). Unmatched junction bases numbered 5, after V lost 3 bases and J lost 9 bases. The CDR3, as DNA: TGTGCCAGCAGCTTGGACAGGTCGGGGCAGTACGTC. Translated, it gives CASSLDRSGQYV.

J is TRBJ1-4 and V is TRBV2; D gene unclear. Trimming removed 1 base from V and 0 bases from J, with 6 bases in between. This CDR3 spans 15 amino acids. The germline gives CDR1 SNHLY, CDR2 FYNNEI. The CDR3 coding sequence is TGTGCCAGCAGTGAAGTGCGGGCAACTAATGAAAAACTGTTTTTT. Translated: CASSEVRATNEKLFF.

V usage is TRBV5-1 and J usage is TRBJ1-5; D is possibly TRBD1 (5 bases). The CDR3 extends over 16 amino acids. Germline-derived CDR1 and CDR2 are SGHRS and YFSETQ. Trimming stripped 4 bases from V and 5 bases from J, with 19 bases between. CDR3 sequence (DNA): TGCGCCAGCAGCCCGGGGGACCCCTTAGGCCATCAGCCCCAGCATTTT. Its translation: CASSPGDPLGHQPQHF.

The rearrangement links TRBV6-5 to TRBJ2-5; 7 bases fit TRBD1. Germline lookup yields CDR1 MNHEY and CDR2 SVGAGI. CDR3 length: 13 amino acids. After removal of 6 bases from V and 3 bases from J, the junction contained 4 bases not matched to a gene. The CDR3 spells CASSLGTEETQYF. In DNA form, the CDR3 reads TGTGCCAGCAGCCTCGGGACAGAAGAGACCCAGTACTTC.

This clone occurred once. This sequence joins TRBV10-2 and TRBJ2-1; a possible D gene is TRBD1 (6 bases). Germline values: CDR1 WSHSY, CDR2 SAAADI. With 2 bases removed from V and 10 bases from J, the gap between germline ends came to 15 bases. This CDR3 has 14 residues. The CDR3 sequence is CASSEVGQPSEQFF. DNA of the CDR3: TGCGCCAGCAGTGAGGTGGGACAACCCTCGGAGCAGTTCTTC.

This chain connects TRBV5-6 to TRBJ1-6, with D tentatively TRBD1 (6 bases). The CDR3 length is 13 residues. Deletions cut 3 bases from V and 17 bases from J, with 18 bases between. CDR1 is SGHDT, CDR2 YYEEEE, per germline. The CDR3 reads CASSSFHRDIFHF. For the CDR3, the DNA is TGTGCCAGCAGCTCATTCCACAGGGATATCTTCCACTTT.

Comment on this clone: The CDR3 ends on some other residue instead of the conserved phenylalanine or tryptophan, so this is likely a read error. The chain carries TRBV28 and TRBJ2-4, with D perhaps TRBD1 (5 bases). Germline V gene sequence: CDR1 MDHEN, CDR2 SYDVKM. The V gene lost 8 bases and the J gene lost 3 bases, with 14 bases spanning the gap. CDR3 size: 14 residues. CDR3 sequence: CASCGAGGKNIQYV. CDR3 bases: TGTGCCAGCTGTGGGGCCGGTGGCAAAAACATTCAGTACGTC.

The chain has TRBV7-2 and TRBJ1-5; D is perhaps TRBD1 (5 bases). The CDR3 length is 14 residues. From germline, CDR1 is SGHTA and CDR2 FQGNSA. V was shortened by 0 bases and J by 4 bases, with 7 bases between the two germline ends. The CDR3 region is CASSLAGRNQPQHF. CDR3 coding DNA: TGTGCCAGCAGCTTAGCGGGGCGGAATCAGCCCCAGCATTTT. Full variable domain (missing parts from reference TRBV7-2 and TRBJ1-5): GAGVSQSPSNKVTEKGKDVELRCDPISGHTALYWYRQSLGQGLEFLIYFQGNSAPDKSGLPSDRFSAERTGGSVSTLTIQRTQQEDSAVYLCASSLAGRNQPQHFGDGTRLSIL.

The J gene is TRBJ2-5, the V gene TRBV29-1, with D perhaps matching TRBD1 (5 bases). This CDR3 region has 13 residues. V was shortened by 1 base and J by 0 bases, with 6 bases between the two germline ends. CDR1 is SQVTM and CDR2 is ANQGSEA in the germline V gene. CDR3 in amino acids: CSVEGGYQETQYF. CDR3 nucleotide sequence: TGCAGCGTTGAAGGGGGCTACCAAGAGACCCAGTACTTC.

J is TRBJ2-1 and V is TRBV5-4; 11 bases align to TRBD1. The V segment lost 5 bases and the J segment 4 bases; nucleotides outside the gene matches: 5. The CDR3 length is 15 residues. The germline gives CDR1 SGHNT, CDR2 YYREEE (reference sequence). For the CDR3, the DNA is TGTGCCAGCAGTTCCGGGACAGGGGGTTACAATGAGCAGTTCTTC. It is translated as CASSSGTGGYNEQFF.

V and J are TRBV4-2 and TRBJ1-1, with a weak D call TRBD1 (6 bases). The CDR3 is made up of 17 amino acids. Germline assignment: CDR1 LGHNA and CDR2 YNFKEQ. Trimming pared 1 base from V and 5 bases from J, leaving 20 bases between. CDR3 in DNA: TGTGCCAGCAGCCAAGGCAGCGCCGGGCAGGGGCGGACTGAAGCTTTCTTT. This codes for CASSQGSAGQGRTEAFF.

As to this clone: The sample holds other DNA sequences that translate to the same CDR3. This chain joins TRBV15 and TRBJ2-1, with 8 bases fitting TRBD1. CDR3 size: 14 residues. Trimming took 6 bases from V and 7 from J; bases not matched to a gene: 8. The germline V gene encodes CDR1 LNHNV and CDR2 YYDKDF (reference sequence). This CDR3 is CATRAGQGTNEQFF. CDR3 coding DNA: TGTGCCACCAGGGCAGGACAGGGTACAAATGAGCAGTTCTTC.

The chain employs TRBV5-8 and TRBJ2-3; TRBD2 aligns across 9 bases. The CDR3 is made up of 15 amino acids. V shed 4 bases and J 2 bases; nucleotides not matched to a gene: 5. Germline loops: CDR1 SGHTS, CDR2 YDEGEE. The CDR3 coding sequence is TGTGCCAGCAGCGGCGCGGGGGGGTTCACAGATACGCAGTATTTT. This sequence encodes CASSGAGGFTDTQYF.

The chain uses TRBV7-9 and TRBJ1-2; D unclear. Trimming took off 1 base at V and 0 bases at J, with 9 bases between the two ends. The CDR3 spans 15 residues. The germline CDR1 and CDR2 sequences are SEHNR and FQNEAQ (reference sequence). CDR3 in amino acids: CASSLVSSANYGYTF. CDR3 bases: TGTGCCAGCAGCTTAGTTAGCTCTGCTAACTATGGCTACACCTTC.

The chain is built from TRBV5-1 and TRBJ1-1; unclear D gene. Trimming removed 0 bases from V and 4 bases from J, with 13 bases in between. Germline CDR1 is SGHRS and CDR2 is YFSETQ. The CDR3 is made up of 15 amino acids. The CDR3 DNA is TGCGCCAGCAGCTTGGTATACCGGGGATCCACTGAAGCTTTCTTT. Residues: CASSLVYRGSTEAFF.

The chain's CDR3 is CASSLGTADTQYF. The CDR3 DNA reads TGTGCCAGCTCACTCGGGACTGCAGATACGCAGTATTTT. The chain couples TRBV18 to TRBJ2-3; D is possibly TRBD2 (6 bases). V lost 4 bases and J lost 4, with 9 bases in between. Germline loops: CDR1 KGHSH, CDR2 LQKENI. The CDR3 runs to 13 residues.

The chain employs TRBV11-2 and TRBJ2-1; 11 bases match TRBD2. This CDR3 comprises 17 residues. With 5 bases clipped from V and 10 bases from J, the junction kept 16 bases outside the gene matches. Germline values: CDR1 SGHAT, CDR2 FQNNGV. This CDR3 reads CASSPWGIAGGLREQFF. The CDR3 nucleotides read TGTGCCAGCAGCCCTTGGGGGATAGCGGGGGGGCTTCGAGAGCAGTTCTTC.